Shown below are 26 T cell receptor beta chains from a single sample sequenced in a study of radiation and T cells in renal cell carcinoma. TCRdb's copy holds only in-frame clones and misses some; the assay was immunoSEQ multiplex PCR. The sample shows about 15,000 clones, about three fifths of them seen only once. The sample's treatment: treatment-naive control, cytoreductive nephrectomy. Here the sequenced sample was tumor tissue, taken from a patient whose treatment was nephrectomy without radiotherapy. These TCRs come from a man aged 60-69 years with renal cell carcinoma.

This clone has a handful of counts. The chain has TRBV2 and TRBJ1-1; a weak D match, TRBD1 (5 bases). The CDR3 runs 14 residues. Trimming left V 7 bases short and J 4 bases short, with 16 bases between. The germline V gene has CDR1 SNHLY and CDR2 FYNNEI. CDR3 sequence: CASIFRDWGTEAFF. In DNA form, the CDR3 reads TGTGCCAGCATCTTCAGGGACTGGGGCACTGAAGCTTTCTTT.

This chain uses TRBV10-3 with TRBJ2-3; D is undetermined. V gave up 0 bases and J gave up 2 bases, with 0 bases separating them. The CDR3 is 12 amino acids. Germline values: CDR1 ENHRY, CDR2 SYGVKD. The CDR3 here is CAISESTDTQYF. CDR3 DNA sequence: TGTGCCATCAGTGAGTCCACAGATACGCAGTATTTT.

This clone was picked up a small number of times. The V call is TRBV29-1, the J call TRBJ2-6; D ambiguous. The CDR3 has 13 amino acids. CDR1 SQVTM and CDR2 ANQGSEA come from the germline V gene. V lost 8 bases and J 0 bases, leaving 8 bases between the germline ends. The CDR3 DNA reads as TGCAGCACTCGTTCCTCTGGGGCCAACGTCCTGACTTTC. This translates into CSTRSSGANVLTF.

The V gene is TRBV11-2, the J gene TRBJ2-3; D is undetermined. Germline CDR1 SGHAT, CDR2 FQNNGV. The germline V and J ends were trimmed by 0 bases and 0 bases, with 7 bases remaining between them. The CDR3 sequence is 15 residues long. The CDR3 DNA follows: TGTGCCAGCAGCTTAGAAACCACAAGCACAGATACGCAGTATTTT. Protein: CASSLETTSTDTQYF.

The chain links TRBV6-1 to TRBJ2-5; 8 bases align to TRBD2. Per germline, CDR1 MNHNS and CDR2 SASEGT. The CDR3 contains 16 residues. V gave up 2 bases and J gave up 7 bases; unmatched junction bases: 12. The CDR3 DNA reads TGTGCCAGCAGTGAACCCAGGAGCGGGAGCCGTGGGACCCAGTACTTC. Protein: CASSEPRSGSRGTQYF.

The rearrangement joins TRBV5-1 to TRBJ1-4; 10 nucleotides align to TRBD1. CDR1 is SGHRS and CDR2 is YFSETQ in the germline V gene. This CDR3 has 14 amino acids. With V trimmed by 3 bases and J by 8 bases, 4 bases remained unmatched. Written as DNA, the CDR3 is TGCGCCAGCAGCTCCGACAGGGGGCTAGAAAAACTGTTTTTT. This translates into CASSSDRGLEKLFF. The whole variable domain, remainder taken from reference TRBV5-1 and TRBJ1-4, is KAGVTQTPRYLIKTRGQQVTLSCSPISGHRSVSWYQQTPGQGLQFLFEYFSETQRNKGNFPGRFSGRQFSNSRSEMNVSTLELGDSALYLCASSSDRGLEKLFFGSGTQLSVL.

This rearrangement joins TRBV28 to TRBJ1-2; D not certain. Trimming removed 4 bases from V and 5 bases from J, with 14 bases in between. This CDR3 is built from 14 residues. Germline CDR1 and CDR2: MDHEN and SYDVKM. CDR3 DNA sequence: TGTGCCAGCAGTTCCGACCGATCTTCTTATGGCTACACCTTC. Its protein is CASSSDRSSYGYTF.

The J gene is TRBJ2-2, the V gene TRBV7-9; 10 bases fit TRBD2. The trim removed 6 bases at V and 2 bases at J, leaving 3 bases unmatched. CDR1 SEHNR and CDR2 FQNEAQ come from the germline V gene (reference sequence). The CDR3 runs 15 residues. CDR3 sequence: CASRTSGFNTGELFF. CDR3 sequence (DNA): TGTGCCAGCAGGACTAGCGGGTTTAACACCGGGGAGCTGTTTTTT.

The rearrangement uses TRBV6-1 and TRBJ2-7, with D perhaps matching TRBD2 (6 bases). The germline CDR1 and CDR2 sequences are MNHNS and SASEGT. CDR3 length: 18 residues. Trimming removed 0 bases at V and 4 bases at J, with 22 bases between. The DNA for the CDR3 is TGTGCCAGCAGTGAAGCTGGATGGATAGGGGAGGAAACTTACGAGCAGTACTTC. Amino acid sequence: CASSEAGWIGEETYEQYF.

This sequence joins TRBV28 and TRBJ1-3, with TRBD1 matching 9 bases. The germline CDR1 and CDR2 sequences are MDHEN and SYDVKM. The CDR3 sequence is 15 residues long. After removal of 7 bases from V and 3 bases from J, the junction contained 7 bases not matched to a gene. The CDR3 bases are TGTGCCAGCACCACAGGGGGCAGAATTGGAAACACCATATATTTT. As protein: CASTTGGRIGNTIYF.

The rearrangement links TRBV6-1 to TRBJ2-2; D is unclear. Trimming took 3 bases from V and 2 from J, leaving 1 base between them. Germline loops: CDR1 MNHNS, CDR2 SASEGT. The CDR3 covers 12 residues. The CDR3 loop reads CASSDNTGELFF. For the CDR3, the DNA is TGTGCCAGCAGTGACAACACCGGGGAGCTGTTTTTT.

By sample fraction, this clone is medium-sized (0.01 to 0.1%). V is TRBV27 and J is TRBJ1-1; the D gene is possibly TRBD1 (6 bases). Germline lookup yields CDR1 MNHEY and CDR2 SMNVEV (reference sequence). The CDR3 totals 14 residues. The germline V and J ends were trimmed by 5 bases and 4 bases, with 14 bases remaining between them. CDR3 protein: CASSLQGRGTEAFF. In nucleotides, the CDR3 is TGTGCCAGCAGTCTACAGGGACGGGGCACTGAAGCTTTCTTT.

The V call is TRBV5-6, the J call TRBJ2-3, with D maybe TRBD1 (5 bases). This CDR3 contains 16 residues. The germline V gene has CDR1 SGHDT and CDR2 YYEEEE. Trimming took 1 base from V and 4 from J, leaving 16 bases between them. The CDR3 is CASSLNLGQPSDTQYF. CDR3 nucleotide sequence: TGTGCCAGCAGCTTGAATTTGGGGCAGCCTTCAGATACGCAGTATTTT.

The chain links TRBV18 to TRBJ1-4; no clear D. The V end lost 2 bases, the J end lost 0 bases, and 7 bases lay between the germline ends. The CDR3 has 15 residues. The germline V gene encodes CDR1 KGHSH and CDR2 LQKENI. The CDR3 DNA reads TGTGCCAGCTCACCAGGGAGAGCAACTAATGAAAAACTGTTTTTT. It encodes CASSPGRATNEKLFF.

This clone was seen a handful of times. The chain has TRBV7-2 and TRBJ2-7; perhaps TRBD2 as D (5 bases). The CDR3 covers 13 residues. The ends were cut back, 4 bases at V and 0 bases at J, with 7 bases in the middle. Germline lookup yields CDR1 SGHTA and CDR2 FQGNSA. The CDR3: CASSSTSSYEQYF. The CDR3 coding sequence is TGTGCCAGCAGCTCTACTAGCTCCTACGAGCAGTACTTC.

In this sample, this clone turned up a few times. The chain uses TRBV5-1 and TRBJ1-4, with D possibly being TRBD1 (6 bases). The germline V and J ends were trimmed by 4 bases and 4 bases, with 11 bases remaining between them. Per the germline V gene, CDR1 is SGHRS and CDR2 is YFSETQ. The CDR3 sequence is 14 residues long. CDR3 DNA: TGCGCCAGCAGCCCGGAGGGACATAATGAAAAACTGTTTTTT. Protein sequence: CASSPEGHNEKLFF.

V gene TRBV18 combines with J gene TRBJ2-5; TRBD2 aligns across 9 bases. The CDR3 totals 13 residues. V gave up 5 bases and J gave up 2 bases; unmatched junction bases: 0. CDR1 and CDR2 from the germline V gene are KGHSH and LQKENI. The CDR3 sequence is CASSSGGQETQYF. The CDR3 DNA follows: TGTGCCAGCTCAAGCGGGGGGCAAGAGACCCAGTACTTC. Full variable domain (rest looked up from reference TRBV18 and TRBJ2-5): NAGVMQNPRHLVRRRGQEARLRCSPMKGHSHVYWYRQLPEEGLKFMVYLQKENIIDESGMPKERFSAEFPKEGPSILRIQQVVRGDSAAYFCASSSGGQETQYFGPGTRLLVL.

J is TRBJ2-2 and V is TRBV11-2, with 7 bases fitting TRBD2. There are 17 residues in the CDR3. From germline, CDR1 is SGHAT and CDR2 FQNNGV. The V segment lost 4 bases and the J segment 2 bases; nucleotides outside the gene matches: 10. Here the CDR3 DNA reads TGTGCCAGCAGCTCAAAGTCTAGCGGAGCAAACACCGGGGAGCTGTTTTTT. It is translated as CASSSKSSGANTGELFF. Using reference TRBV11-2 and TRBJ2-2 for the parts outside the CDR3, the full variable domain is EAGVAQSPRYKIIEKRQSVAFWCNPISGHATLYWYQQILGQGPKLLIQFQNNGVVDDSQLPKDRFSAERLKGVDSTLKIQPAKLEDSAVYLCASSSKSSGANTGELFFGEGSRLTVL.

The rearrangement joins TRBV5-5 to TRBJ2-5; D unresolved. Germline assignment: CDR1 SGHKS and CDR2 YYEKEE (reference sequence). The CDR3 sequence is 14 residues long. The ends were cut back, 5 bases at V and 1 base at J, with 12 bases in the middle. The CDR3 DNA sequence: TGTGCCAGCAGTTTAAGGGCACCCCAAGAGACCCAGTACTTC. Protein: CASSLRAPQETQYF.

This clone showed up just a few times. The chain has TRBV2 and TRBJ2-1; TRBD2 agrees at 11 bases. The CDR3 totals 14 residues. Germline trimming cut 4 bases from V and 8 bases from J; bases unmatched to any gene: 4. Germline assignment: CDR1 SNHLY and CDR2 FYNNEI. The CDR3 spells CASSASGGSDEQFF. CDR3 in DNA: TGTGCCAGCAGTGCTAGCGGGGGGTCCGATGAGCAGTTCTTC.

CDR3 nucleotide sequence: TGTGCCAGCCAGGACAGGGGCTCTGCCGGGGAGCTGTTTTTT. This codes for CASQDRGSAGELFF. V gene TRBV6-4 combines with J gene TRBJ2-2; 9 nucleotides agree with TRBD1. The V gene end was trimmed by 8 bases and the J gene end by 6 bases; junction bases not matched to a gene: 7. Per germline, CDR1 MRHNA and CDR2 SNTAGT. The CDR3 is made up of 14 amino acids.

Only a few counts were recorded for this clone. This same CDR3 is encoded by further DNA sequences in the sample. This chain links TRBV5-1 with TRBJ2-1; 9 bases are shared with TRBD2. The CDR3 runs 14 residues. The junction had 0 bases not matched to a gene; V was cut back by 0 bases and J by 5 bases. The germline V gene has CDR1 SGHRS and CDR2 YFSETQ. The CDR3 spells CASSLGGRDNEQFF. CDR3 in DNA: TGCGCCAGCAGCTTGGGCGGGAGGGACAATGAGCAGTTCTTC.

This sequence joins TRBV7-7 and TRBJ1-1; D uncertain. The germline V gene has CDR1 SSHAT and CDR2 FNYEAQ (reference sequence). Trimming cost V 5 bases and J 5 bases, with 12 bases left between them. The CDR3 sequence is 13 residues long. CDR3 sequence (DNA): TGTGCCAGCAGCCCAACCCAGTATACTGAAGCTTTCTTT. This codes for CASSPTQYTEAFF.

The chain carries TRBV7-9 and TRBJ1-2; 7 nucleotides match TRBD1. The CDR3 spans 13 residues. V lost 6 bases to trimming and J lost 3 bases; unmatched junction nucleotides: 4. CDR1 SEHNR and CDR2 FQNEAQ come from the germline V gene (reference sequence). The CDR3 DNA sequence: TGTGCCAGCAGACTCGGGACAGACTATGGCTACACCTTC. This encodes CASRLGTDYGYTF.

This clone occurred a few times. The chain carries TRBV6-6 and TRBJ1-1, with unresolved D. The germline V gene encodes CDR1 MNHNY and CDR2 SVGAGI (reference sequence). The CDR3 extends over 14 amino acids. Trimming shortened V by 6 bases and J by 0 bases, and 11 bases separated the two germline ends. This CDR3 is CASRPDYMNTEAFF. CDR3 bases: TGTGCCAGCAGGCCGGATTACATGAACACTGAAGCTTTCTTT.

This chain's CDR3 is CASSQDLRTEGHYGYTF. The CDR3 DNA follows: TGTGCCAGCAGCCAAGATCTTAGGACAGAGGGCCACTATGGCTACACCTTC. This chain connects TRBV4-2 to TRBJ1-2; the D gene is possibly TRBD1 (6 bases). Germline lookup yields CDR1 LGHNA and CDR2 YNFKEQ. The germline V and J ends were trimmed by 0 bases and 3 bases, with 17 bases remaining between them. The CDR3 loop spans 17 amino acids.